This T cell receptor (beta chain) came from a study of cytomegalovirus exposure and HLA in healthy donors (dated by TCRdb to the late 2010s). In terms of the full investigation: An earlier analysis of more than 550 of the donors reported 276 Gb of sequence data and 117 million unique TCR beta sequences obtained from roughly 180 million T cells. The aim of the study was to test whether cataloging public T cell receptors could identify signatures of past pathogen exposure. About 5 DR-DQ haplotypes were handled as single units for association and clustering, since linkage in the cohort was strong. Rather than drawing on any new phenotypic data, the later analysis identified candidate immune exposures from TCR beta sequences and the way those sequences occurred across donors. A separate validation cohort of over 95 different subjects was used in addition to the 666-subject first cohort. In a later genetic analysis, genome-wide SNP genotypes for 398 of the 666 donors were used, and that subset was treated as a discovery cohort. Typing coverage varied by locus: roughly 620-640 donors for A, B, C, DRB1 and DQB1; around 560 for DQA1; over 600 for DPA1; around 450 for DPB1. Every repertoire in the discovery cohort had been generated on one and the same sequencing platform. In a later analysis, previously published TCR beta repertoires from 500 to 750 donors were re-analyzed and high-resolution HLA genotyping was added so that TCR occurrence patterns could be studied. The genetic ancestry cluster associated with self-reported Caucasian donors included around four fifths of the 398 genotyped donors. Both class I and class II loci were covered by HLA typing, at four-digit resolution. Across 300 to 400 genotyped donors of the cohort, an average of approximately 220,000 unique TCR beta nucleotide sequences per donor were sequenced, and approximately 17% of those sequences were non-productive. The study combined high-throughput TCR immunosequencing, statistical association of individual TCRs with disease status, and machine learning to predict cytomegalovirus infection status. To decide whether each TCR beta V gene segment behaved as functional or pseudogenic, an earlier analysis of some 600 of the donors relied on high-throughput TCR beta sequencing. An early release covering some 640 HLA-typed donors comprised approximately 290 gigabases of sequencing data and 85 million or so unique TCR sequences. The study used immunosequencing to profile the T cell repertoires of approximately 690 subjects and linked those repertoires to cytomegalovirus serostatus. Donor age, sex, ethnicity and CMV serostatus were collected together with the repertoire data. Broad study findings and their caveats: The earlier analysis of around 600 of the donors excluded some 16 rarely observed V segments, including chromosome 9 orphons, because counts were too low. Compared with equally common non-associated chains, HLA-associated TCR beta chains in a later analysis were more clonally expanded and had lower generation probabilities. Most TCR sequences were seen in very few donors, while some public TCRs were found in many individuals. The classifier was reported to diagnose cytomegalovirus status with high specificity and sensitivity in both the original and validation cohorts. A total of 150 or so TCR beta chains were listed by the study as associated with cytomegalovirus. A few of the identified cytomegalovirus-associated TCR beta chains were confirmed in vitro to be specific for cytomegalovirus antigens. Because the 87-base-pair reads could not distinguish some IMGT-functional V segments, including TRBV6-2 and TRBV6-3, those segments were excluded. A group of highly shared sequence variants was considered likely to be a technical artifact of the sequencing pipeline. Specific HLA alleles were associated with 15,000 to 20,000 TCR beta sequences at a false discovery rate of 0.05 in a later analysis. Correlated functional status among segregating V segments might reflect linkage disequilibrium, but an unknown experimental factor could not be ruled out. Because some donors lacked HLA typing at each locus, the association tests relied only on the typed subset. According to a later analysis, parvovirus B19, influenza, CMV and Epstein-Barr virus appeared linked to several top co-occurrence clusters. Only TCR beta chains were sequenced in this cohort, and the absence of alpha or paired-chain data limited detectable features. When HLA alleles, especially DR and DQ, strongly co-occurred, TCR associations were difficult to assign to individual alleles. V-gene and J-gene trimming of TCR beta chains was associated with a missense DCLRE1C variant in a later genetic analysis, and the association was replicated in an independent cohort. A further reported finding was that TCR beta sequences accurately predicted the HLA-A and HLA-B alleles for most subjects in the first cohort. Presence/absence analyses assumed roughly uniform sequencing depth across donors, an assumption that may not hold. According to a later analysis, most CMV-associated TCR beta chains appeared to be HLA-restricted, and the HLA associations seemed to be driven largely by CMV exposure. In an earlier analysis of a few hundred of the donors, most TCR beta V segments were observed in productive rearrangements about 87% or about 30% of the time, broadly matching IMGT annotations. CMV serostatus was the only immune exposure information available for the cohort. In a later genetic analysis, fewer N-insertions in productive TCRs were reported among donors in an Asian-associated ancestry cluster than the roughly 710-donor mean. The authors suggested that the approach could potentially be generalized to other disease states and immunological phenotypes. In a later analysis, the rate of TCR association differed among HLA loci, with DRB1 alleles having the most associated TCRs and HLA-C alleles having the fewest.

Points on this clone: Its antigen has not been determined. Base-call qualities are not available, and no considerably larger clone is one nucleotide away.

The germline V gene sets CDR1 to LGHNA and CDR2 to YNFKEQ. V lost 3 bases and J lost 3 bases; the stretch between them is 9 bases long. CDR3 length: 13 amino acids, cysteine to phenylalanine. This entry keeps only the CDR3 DNA: 39 bases, framed from base 1. The cohort consisted of 650 to 850 healthy bone marrow donors. All cohort members were sampled while nominally healthy, although unrecorded immune exposures were likely present. The donor tested CMV seropositive and was one of the 289 seropositive cohort members. Each donor provided a peripheral blood sample, and peripheral blood mononuclear cells were used for TCR beta sequencing. Genomic DNA was extracted from the blood cell samples with the Qiagen DNeasy Blood Extraction Kit. The receptor library was made with the immunoSEQ multiplex PCR assay. For the multiplex PCR, a mixture combining 60 forward primers for TCR Vbeta segments and 13 reverse primers for TCR Jbeta segments was used. The CDR3 region of rearranged TCR beta genes was amplified from genomic DNA with a multiplex PCR assay. Amplified TCR beta libraries were sequenced as 87-base-pair reads on the Illumina HiSeq System. In the original analysis: In a later analysis, tens of millions of unique TCR beta chains were counted across the 500 to 850 repertoires, and approximately 9.9 million of these chains were shared by at least two donors. Raw reads were error-corrected and collapsed into unique sequences with a nearest-neighbor algorithm that merged closely related sequences to remove PCR and sequencing errors. To assign V, D and J gene segments, CDR3 sequences were aligned to IMGT reference sequences. For a sequence to be retained, a match of at least six nucleotides to both a V gene segment and a J gene segment was required. A rearrangement was called productive if the CDR3 had no stop codons and remained in frame with V and J, and every other rearrangement was called non-productive. Following IMGT convention, CDR3 was defined as the stretch from the second conserved V-encoded cysteine up to the conserved J-encoded phenylalanine. The earlier analysis of some 580 of the donors excluded any sequence lacking an unambiguous match to a single V gene segment. In an earlier analysis of approximately 590 of the donors, V segments were called functional above 56.7% productive rearrangements and were called segregating when the between-donor standard deviation exceeded 5%. A statistical classification framework was built to diagnose cytomegalovirus status from the catalog of TCR beta chain sequences. A later analysis assigned V and J genes by comparing TCR nucleotide sequences with IMGT/GENE-DB human TR gene sequences. In a later analysis, CDR3 sequences and most-parsimonious VDJ recombination scenarios were assigned using the TCRdist pipeline. In a later analysis, every TCR beta chain was defined by the combination of its CDR3 amino acid sequence and its V-gene family, and reads without a unique V-gene family were dropped. In a later analysis, 450 to 600 highly shared, low-generation-probability nucleotide sequences were removed to address suspected cross-contamination and a sequencing artifact. For each public chain, a later analysis derived a clonal expansion index from normalized ranks of inferred template counts within each repertoire. In a later analysis, generation probabilities were computed with a VDJ recombination model fitted to out-of-frame rearrangements, and the resulting probabilities were checked against IGoR. Hypergeometric tests were used in a later analysis to score TCR-TCR, TCR-HLA and TCR-CMV co-occurrence, with a repertoire-size bias correction applied to the TCR pairs. In a later analysis, false discovery rates were estimated by permuting HLA or CMV assignments 20 times. In a later analysis, co-occurring TCRs were grouped using DBSCAN, with TCRdist sequence similarity added in when clustering inside HLA-allele-positive subsets. For co-occurrence clustering, repertoires with fewer than 30,000 or more than 120,000 public chains were excluded, along with four to six repertoires with anomalous nucleotide sharing. TCRdb took over this immuneACCESS table, retaining in-frame rearrangements with V and J assigned. Such tables are incomplete; in checked studies, under half of the missing clones stem from an unresolved V gene, and the remainder is unexplained. The V and J calls and clone size were taken over from that table, and D and trimming were inferred from the DNA. Here the sample has roughly 82,000 clones; roughly 74% occur a single time. Approximately 6% of the sample goes to the ten largest clones.

The chain is encoded by TRBV4-2 joined to TRBJ2-7; possibly the D gene is TRBD2, per 5 matching bases. The specimen sequenced was PBMCs. This clonotype was obtained from a woman in her forties or fifties in good health and CMV-seropositive. The CDR3 sequence is CASSHLRDYEQYF. The DNA sequence is given as TGTGCCAGCAGCCACCTCCGGGACTACGAGCAGTACTTC.